These 2 T cell receptor beta chains originate from one sample sequenced in a study of cytomegalovirus exposure and HLA in healthy donors. Use of 60 Vbeta and 13 Jbeta primers characterized the PCR. TCRdb's table, derived via immunoSEQ multiplex PCR, lists solely in-frame clones and lacks some. Of roughly 130,000 clones in the sample, about 80% were seen once. The specimen was PBMCs. The source is a man younger than 40 in good health and CMV-seronegative.

This chain uses TRBV11-2 with TRBJ2-5, with TRBD1 matching over 7 bases. The CDR3 is made up of 18 amino acids. The ends lost 5 bases at V and 0 bases at J; junction bases unmatched: 15. Germline loops: CDR1 SGHAT, CDR2 FQNNGV. CDR3 nucleotides: TGTGCCAGCAGCCCAACAGGGGCCGTTGTTTTGTACCAAGAGACCCAGTACTTC. This sequence encodes CASSPTGAVVLYQETQYF. Looking up the rest from reference TRBV11-2 and TRBJ2-5 gives the full variable domain: EAGVAQSPRYKIIEKRQSVAFWCNPISGHATLYWYQQILGQGPKLLIQFQNNGVVDDSQLPKDRFSAERLKGVDSTLKIQPAKLEDSAVYLCASSPTGAVVLYQETQYFGPGTRLLVL.

The genes are TRBV9 and TRBJ2-2; 10 bases fit TRBD2. CDR3 length equals 15 residues. The trim removed 0 bases at V and 7 bases at J, leaving 3 bases unmatched. Germline CDR1 SGDLS, CDR2 YYNGEE. This CDR3 reads CASSVVQREGGELFF. CDR3 in DNA: TGTGCCAGCAGCGTAGTCCAGCGGGAGGGCGGGGAGCTGTTTTTT.